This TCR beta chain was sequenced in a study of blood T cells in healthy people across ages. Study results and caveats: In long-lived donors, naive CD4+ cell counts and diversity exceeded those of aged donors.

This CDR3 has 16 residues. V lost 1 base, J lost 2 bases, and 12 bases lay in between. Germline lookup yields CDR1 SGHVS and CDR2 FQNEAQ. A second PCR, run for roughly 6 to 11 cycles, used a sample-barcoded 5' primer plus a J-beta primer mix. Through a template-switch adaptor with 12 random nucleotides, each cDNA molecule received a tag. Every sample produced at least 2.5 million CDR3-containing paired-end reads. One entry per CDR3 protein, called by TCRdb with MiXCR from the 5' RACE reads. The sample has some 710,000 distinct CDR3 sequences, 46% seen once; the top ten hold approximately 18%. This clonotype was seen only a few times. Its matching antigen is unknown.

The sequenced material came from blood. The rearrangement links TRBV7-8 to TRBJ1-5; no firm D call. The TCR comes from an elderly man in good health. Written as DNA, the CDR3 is TGTGCCAGCAGCTTAGTGTCCAACGCCGGCAATCAGCCCCAGCATTTT. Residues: CASSLVSNAGNQPQHF.